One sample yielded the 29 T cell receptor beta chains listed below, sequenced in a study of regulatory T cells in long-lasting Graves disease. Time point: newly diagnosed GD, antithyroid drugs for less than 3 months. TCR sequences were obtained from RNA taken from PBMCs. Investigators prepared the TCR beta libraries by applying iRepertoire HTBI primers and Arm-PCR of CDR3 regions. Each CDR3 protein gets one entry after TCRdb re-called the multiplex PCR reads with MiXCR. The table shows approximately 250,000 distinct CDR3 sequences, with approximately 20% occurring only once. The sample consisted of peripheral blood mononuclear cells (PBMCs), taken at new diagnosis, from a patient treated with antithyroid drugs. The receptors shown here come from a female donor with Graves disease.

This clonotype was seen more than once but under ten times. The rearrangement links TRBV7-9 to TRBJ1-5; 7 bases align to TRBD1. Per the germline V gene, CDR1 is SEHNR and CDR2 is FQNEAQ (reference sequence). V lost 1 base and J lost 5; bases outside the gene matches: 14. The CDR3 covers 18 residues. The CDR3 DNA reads TGTGCCAGCAGCTTAGACCCCCACCTGACAGGGTTCGATCAGCCCCAGCATTTT. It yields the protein CASSLDPHLTGFDQPQHF.

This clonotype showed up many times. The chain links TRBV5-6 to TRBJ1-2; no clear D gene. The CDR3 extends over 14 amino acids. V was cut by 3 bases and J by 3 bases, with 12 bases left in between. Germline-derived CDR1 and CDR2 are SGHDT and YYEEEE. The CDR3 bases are TGTGCCAGCAGCTCGCTAGGGTATGACTATGGCTACACCTTC. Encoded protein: CASSSLGYDYGYTF.

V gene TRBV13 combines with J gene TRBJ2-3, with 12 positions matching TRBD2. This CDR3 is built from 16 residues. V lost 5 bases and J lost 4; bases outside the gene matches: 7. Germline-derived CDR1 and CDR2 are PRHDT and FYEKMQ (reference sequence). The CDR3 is CASSDGLAGRADTQYF. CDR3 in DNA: TGTGCCAGCAGCGACGGACTAGCGGGAAGAGCAGATACGCAGTATTTT. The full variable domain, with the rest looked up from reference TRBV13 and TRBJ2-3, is AAGVIQSPRHLIKEKRETATLKCYPIPRHDTVYWYQQGPGQDPQFLISFYEKMQSDKGSIPDRFSAQQFSDYHSELNMSSLELGDSALYFCASSDGLAGRADTQYFGPGTRLTVL.

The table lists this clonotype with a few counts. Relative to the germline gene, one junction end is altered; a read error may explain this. The CDR3 region is CASSWGQNQEIQYF. The CDR3 nucleotides read TGCGCCAGCAGCTGGGGACAGAACCAAGAGATCCAGTACTTC. The gene calls are TRBV5-1 and TRBJ2-5; TRBD1 matches at 7 bases. The CDR3 loop spans 14 amino acids. Germline assignment: CDR1 SGHRS and CDR2 YFSETQ.

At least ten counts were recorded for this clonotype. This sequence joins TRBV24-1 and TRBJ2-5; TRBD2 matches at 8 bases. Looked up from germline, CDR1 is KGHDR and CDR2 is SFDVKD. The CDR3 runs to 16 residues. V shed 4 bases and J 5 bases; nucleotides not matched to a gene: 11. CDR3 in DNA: TGTGCCACCAGTGAGTCCGGGACTAGGGCGGAGGAGACCCAGTACTTC. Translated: CATSESGTRAEETQYF.

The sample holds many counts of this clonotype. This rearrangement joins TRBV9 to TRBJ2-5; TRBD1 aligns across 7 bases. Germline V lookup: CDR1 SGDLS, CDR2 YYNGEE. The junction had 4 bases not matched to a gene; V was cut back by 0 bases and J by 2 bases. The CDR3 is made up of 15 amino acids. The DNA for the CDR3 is TGTGCCAGCAGCGTAGCGACAGGGTGGCAAGAGACCCAGTACTTC. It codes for CASSVATGWQETQYF.

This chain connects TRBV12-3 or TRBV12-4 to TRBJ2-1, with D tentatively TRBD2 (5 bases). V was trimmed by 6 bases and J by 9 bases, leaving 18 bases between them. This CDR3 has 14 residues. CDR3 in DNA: TGTGCCAGCAGGAATGGACTCAACACGGGTGAGCAGTTCTTC. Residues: CASRNGLNTGEQFF.

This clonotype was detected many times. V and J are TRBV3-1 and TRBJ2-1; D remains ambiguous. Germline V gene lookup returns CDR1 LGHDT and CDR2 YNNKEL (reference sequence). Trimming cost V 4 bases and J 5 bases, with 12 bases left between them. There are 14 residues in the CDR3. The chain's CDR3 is CASSPEPLNNEQFF. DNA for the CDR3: TGTGCCAGCAGCCCCGAGCCCCTTAACAATGAGCAGTTCTTC.

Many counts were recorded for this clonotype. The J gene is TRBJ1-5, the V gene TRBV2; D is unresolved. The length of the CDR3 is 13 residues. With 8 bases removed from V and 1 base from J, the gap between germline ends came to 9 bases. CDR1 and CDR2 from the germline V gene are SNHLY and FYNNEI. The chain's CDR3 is CASAQGSNQPQHF. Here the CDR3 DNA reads TGTGCCAGCGCTCAAGGGAGCAATCAGCCCCAGCATTTT. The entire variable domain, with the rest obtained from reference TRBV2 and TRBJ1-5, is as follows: EPEVTQTPSHQVTQMGQEVILRCVPISNHLYFYWYRQILGQKVEFLVSFYNNEISEKSEIFDDQFSVERPDGSNFTLKIRSTKLEDSAMYFCASAQGSNQPQHFGDGTRLSIL.

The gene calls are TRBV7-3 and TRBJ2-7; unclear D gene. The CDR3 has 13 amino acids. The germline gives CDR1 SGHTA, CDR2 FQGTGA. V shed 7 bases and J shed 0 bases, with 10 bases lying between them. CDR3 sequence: CASTPDGSYEQYF. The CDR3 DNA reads TGTGCCAGCACCCCGGACGGCTCCTACGAGCAGTACTTC.

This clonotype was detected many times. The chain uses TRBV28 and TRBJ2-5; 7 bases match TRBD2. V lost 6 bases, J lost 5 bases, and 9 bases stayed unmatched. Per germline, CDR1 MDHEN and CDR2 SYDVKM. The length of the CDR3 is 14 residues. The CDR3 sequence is CASSPGGGEETQYF. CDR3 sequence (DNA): TGTGCCAGCAGCCCGGGGGGAGGTGAGGAGACCCAGTACTTC. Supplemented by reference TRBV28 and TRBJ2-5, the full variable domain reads DVKVTQSSRYLVKRTGEKVFLECVQDMDHENMFWYRQDPGLGLRLIYFSYDVKMKEKGDIPEGYSVSREKKERFSLILESASTNQTSMYLCASSPGGGEETQYFGPGTRLLVL.

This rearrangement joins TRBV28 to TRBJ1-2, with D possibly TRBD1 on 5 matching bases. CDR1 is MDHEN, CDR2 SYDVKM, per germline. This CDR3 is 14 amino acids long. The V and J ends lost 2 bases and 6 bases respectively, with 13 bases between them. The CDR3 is CASSLRQRTHGYTF. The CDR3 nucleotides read TGTGCCAGCAGTTTACGACAGCGCACCCATGGCTACACCTTC.

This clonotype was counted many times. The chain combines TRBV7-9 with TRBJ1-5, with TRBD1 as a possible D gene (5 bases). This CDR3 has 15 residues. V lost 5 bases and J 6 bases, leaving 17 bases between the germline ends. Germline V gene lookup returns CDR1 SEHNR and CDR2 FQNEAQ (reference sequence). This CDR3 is CASSLGREGPQPQHF. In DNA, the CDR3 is TGTGCCAGCAGCCTCGGGAGGGAGGGACCTCAGCCCCAGCATTTT.

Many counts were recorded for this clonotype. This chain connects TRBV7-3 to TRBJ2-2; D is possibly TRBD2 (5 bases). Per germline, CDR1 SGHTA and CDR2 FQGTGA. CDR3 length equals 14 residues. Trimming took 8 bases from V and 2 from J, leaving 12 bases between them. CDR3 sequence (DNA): TGTGCCAGCGCTAGCACTTTCAACACCGGGGAGCTGTTTTTT. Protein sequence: CASASTFNTGELFF.

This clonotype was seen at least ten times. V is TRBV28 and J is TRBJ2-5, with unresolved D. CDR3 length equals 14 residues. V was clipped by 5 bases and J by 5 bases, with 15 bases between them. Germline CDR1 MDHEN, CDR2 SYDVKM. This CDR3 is CASSGNGIIETQYF. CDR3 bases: TGTGCCAGCAGTGGAAACGGAATAATCGAGACCCAGTACTTC.

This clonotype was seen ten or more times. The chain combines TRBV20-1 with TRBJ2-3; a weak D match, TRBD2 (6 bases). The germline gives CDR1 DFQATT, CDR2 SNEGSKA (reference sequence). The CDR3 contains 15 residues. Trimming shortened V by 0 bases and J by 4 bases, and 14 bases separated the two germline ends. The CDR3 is CSAREEGRGADTQYF. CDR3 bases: TGCAGTGCTAGAGAGGAGGGACGCGGCGCAGATACGCAGTATTTT.

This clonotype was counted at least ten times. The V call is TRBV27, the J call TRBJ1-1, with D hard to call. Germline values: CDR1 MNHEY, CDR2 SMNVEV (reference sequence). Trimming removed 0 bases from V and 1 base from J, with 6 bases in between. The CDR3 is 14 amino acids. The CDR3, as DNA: TGTGCCAGCAGTTTATCGTTCGGGAACACTGAAGCTTTCTTT. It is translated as CASSLSFGNTEAFF.

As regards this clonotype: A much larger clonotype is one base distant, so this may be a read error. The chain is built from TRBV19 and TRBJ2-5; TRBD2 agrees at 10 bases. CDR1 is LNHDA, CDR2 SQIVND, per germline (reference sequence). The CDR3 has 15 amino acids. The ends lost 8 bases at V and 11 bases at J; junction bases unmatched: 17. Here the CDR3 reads CASQATSGNFNEQYF. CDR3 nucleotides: TGTGCCAGTCAGGCCACTAGCGGGAACTTCAATGAGCAGTACTTC.

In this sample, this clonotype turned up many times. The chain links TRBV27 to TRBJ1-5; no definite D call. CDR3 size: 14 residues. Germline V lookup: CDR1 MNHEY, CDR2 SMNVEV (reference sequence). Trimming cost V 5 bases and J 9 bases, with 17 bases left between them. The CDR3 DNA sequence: TGTGCCAGCAGTACCGAAGAGACGGGCCGGCCCCAGCATTTT. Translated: CASSTEETGRPQHF.

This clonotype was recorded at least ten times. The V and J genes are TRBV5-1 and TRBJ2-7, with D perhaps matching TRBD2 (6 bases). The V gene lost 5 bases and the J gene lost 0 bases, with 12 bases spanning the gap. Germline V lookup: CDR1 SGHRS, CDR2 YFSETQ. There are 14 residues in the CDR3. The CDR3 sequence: CASRAGLGSYEQYF. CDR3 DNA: TGCGCCAGCAGGGCGGGACTTGGCTCCTACGAGCAGTACTTC.

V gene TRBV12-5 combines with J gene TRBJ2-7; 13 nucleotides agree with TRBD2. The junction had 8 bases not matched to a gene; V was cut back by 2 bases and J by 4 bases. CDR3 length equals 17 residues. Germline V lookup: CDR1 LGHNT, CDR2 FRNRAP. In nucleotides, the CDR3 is TGTGCTAGTGGTTTGATCACTAGCGGGAGGGCCGGGTACGAGCAGTACTTC. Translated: CASGLITSGRAGYEQYF.

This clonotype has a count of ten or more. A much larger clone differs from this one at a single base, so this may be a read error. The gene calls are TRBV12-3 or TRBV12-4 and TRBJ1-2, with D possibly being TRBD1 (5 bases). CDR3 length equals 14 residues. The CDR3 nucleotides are TGTGCCAGCAGTTTAGCGCAAGGGGAATATGACTACACCTTC. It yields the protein CASSLAQGEYDYTF.

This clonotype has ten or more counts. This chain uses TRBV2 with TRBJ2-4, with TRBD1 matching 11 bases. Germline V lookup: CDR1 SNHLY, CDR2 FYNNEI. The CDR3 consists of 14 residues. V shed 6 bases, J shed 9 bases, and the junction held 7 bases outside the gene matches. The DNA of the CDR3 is TGTGCCAGCAGCGCCGGGACAGGGGGGATCATTCAGTACTTC. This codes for CASSAGTGGIIQYF.

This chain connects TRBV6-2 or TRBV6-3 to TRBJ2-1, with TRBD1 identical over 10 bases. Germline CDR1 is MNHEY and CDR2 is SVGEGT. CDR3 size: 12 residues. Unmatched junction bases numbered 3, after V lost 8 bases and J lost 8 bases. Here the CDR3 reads CASLGTGDEQFF. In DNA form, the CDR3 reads TGTGCCAGCTTGGGGACAGGGGATGAGCAGTTCTTC.

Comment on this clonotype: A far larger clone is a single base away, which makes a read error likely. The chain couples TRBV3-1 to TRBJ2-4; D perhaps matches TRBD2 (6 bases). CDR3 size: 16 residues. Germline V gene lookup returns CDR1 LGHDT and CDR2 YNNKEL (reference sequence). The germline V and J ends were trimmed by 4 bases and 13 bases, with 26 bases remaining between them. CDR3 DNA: TGTGCCAGCAGCCCAGACTTGGTAGCGGACTACAATGAGCAGTACTTC. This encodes CASSPDLVADYNEQYF.

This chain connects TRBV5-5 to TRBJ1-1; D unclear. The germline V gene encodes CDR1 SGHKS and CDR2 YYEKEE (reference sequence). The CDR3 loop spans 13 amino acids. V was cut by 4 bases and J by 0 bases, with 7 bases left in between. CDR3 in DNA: TGTGCCAGCAGCGCAGATTTGAACACTGAAGCTTTCTTT. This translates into CASSADLNTEAFF.

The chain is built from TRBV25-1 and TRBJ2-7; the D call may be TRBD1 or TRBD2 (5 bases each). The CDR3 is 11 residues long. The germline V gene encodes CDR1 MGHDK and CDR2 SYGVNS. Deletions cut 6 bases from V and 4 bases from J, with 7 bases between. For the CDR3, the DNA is TGTGCCAGCAGGGGGGTTTACGAGCAGTACTTC. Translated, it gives CASRGVYEQYF.

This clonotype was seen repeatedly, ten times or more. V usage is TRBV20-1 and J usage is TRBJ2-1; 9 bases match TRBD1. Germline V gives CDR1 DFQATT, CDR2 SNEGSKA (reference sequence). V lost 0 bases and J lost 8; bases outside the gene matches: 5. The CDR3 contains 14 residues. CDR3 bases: TGCAGTGCTAGAGACGGGACAGGGAGGGATGAGCAGTTCTTC. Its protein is CSARDGTGRDEQFF.

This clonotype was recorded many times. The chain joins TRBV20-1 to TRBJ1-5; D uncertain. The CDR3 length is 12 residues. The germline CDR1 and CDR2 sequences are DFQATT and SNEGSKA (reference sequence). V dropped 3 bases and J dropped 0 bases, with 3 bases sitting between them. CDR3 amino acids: CSARDSNQPQHF. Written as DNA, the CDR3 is TGCAGTGCTAGGGATAGCAATCAGCCCCAGCATTTT.